A selection of T cell receptor beta chains follows, all from one sample in a study of T cells in Graves' hyperthyroidism and ophthalmopathy. MiXCR, applied by TCRdb to the multiplex PCR reads, yields one record per CDR3 protein. Of some 300,000 distinct CDR3 sequences in the sample, over 15% are singletons; the top ten hold roughly a third. Sample: blood. These receptors were taken from a man aged 30-40 years with Graves' hyperthyroidism. Each CDR3 is given with its conserved first and last residue. A D gene is named only where the DNA matches it firmly. Size is omitted from some rows. Given values are once, few, many or a class for expanded clones.

DNA | CDR3 | D | J | V | size
TGCAGTGCTACTGTCCAGGGGGGTTTACAAGAGACCCAGTACTTC | CSATVQGGLQETQYF | . | TRBJ2-5 | TRBV20-1 | many
TGTGCCAGCCGCGATAGTATTCCAGATACGCAGTATTTT | CASRDSIPDTQYF | . | TRBJ2-3 | TRBV27 | few
TGCAGCGTTGATATGGGACAGGTCGGCTCACCCCTCCACTTT | CSVDMGQVGSPLHF | TRBD1 | TRBJ1-6 | TRBV29-1 | .
TGTGCCAGCAGCCAAGATTCGCGGGAGCAGTTCTTC | CASSQDSREQFF | . | TRBJ2-1 | TRBV4-2 | .
TGTGCCAGCAGTCAGGCGGGGGGTAAGCAGTACTTC | CASSQAGGKQYF | TRBD2 | TRBJ2-7 | TRBV27 | many
TGTGCCTGGAGTGGGGGGGATCGGAACGAGCAGTACTTC | CAWSGGDRNEQYF | . | TRBJ2-7 | TRBV30 | .
TGTGCCAGCAGCCCCTGGGGACAGGGGGGGAGTGAAAAACTGTTTTTT | CASSPWGQGGSEKLFF | TRBD1 | TRBJ1-4 | TRBV12-3/TRBV12-4 | .
TGTGCCAGCAGAGGGGGTACGGTTAAATACTACGAGCAGTACTTC | CASRGGTVKYYEQYF | . | TRBJ2-7 | TRBV6-1 | many
TGTGCCAGCAGAAGGGCCTTAGCTCAAGCTTACGAGCAGTACTTC | CASRRALAQAYEQYF | . | TRBJ2-7 | TRBV2 | many
TGCAGCGTCTCGAACACTGAAGCTTTCTTT | CSVSNTEAFF | . | TRBJ1-1 | TRBV29-1 | .
TGTGCCAGCTCACCGGACAGGGGCGATGAGCAGTTCTTC | CASSPDRGDEQFF | TRBD1 | TRBJ2-1 | TRBV18 | many
TGTGCCAGCAGCGATGGGACCCAGTACTTC | CASSDGTQYF | . | TRBJ2-5 | TRBV28 | many
TGTGCCAGCACCGCCATCCCGAACACCGGGGAGCTGTTTTTT | CASTAIPNTGELFF | . | TRBJ2-2 | TRBV6-2/TRBV6-3 | once
TGTGCCAGCAGCCAAGATCCGGGACAGGGACCTTATGGCTACACCTTC | CASSQDPGQGPYGYTF | TRBD1 | TRBJ1-2 | TRBV14 | .
TGTGCCAGCAGCGGCCCGCTAGCGGGAGGATATAATGAGCAGTTCTTC | CASSGPLAGGYNEQFF | TRBD2 | TRBJ2-1 | TRBV9 | .
TGTGCCAGCAGCCAAGGGGGCCAAGAGACCCAGTACTTC | CASSQGGQETQYF | . | TRBJ2-5 | TRBV7-3 | many
TGTGCCAGCAGTCGAACTAGCGGGAGGTACACCGGGGAGCCGTTTTTT | CASSRTSGRYTGEPFF | TRBD2 | TRBJ2-2 | TRBV6-2/TRBV6-3 | .
TGCAGTGCTAGAGCAATCGTGTTGGGAAACTATGGCTACACCTTC | CSARAIVLGNYGYTF | . | TRBJ1-2 | TRBV20-1 | many
TGTGCCAGCAGTGAAGGCGTGTTTCCCAGGGGAGGCGAGACCCAGTACTTC | CASSEGVFPRGGETQYF | . | TRBJ2-5 | TRBV25-1 | .
TGCAGTGCTACCGGACTAGCGGGAGGGCCTAGAAATACGCAGTATTTT | CSATGLAGGPRNTQYF | TRBD2 | TRBJ2-3 | TRBV20-1 | many
TGTGCCAGCAGCTTAGATGGTTTGTACAATGAGCAGTTCTTC | CASSLDGLYNEQFF | . | TRBJ2-1 | TRBV11-2 | many
TGTGCCAGCGCAAGCTATAGCAATCAGCCCCAGCATTTT | CASASYSNQPQHF | . | TRBJ1-5 | TRBV6-1 | .
TGTGCCGGCAGACAGGAGACGGATACGCAGTATTTT | CAGRQETDTQYF | . | TRBJ2-3 | TRBV2 | .
TGTGCCAGCATCGCCCGGGAACACTTAGCGCCCCAGCATTTT | CASIAREHLAPQHF | . | TRBJ1-5 | TRBV2 | few
TGTGCCAGCAGCCTGTACACCGGGGAGCTGTTTTTT | CASSLYTGELFF | . | TRBJ2-2 | TRBV12-3/TRBV12-4 | many
TGTGCCAGCCCCCGGGAGGACAACACCGGGGAGCTGTTTTTT | CASPREDNTGELFF | TRBD2 | TRBJ2-2 | TRBV11-2 | .
TGTGCCAGCAGCAGAGGACGGGCGGCTAATGAAAAACTGTTTTTT | CASSRGRAANEKLFF | . | TRBJ1-4 | TRBV7-9 | .
TGTGCCTGCGCCCCAACTAGCGGGAGCACCGGGGAGCTGTTTTTT | CACAPTSGSTGELFF | TRBD2 | TRBJ2-2 | TRBV7-2 | many
TGCGCCAGCAGTGAGTGGTGGGGGGACAGATCCTACGAGCAGTACTTC | CASSEWWGDRSYEQYF | . | TRBJ2-7 | TRBV10-1 | many
TGCGCCAGCAGCCAAGATAAGGACAGGGGTAACACTGAAGCTTTCTTT | CASSQDKDRGNTEAFF | TRBD1 | TRBJ1-1 | TRBV4-1 | many
TGTGCCAGCAGTTTGTCGGACCCTGGGACTGAAGCTTTCTTT | CASSLSDPGTEAFF | . | TRBJ1-1 | TRBV28 | many
TGTGCCAGCAGTCCCCGACAGGTCACAGATACGCAGTATTTT | CASSPRQVTDTQYF | . | TRBJ2-3 | TRBV28 | many
TGCGCCAGCATATCGGGGGATTTGGTCAGCCCGGGAGATACGCAGTATTTT | CASISGDLVSPGDTQYF | . | TRBJ2-3 | TRBV5-1 | many
TGTGCCACCCAGGGGGAAGAGACCCAGTACTTC | CATQGEETQYF | TRBD1 | TRBJ2-5 | TRBV10-3 | many
TGTGCCACCACAACACTGGGGAGAACTGAAGCTTTCTTT | CATTTLGRTEAFF | . | TRBJ1-1 | TRBV10-3 | many
TGCGCCAGCAGAAGACAGGGGGCCGGTAGCAATCAGCCCCAGCATTTT | CASRRQGAGSNQPQHF | TRBD1 | TRBJ1-5 | TRBV4-1 | .
TGTGCCAGCAGCTTTGGGCGGATCAACCTGGCGGCCAAAAACATTCAGTACTTC | CASSFGRINLAAKNIQYF | . | TRBJ2-4 | TRBV11-2 | .
TGTGCCAGCAGCCAGACCGTCGCCGGGGAGCTGTTTTTT | CASSQTVAGELFF | . | TRBJ2-2 | TRBV7-3 | few
TGTGCCAGCGGCGCTAGGGGTGAGCAGTTCTTC | CASGARGEQFF | . | TRBJ2-1 | TRBV2 | many
TGCGCCAGCAGCTTGGAAGGTCCCCCGAACACTGAAGCTTTCTTT | CASSLEGPPNTEAFF | . | TRBJ1-1 | TRBV5-1 | many
TGTGCCAGCAGTGAAGTGACCCTCTGGGAGCAGTACTTC | CASSEVTLWEQYF | . | TRBJ2-7 | TRBV6-1 | many
TGTGCCAGCAGCCAAGCAAGCGGGGGATTCTTCACAGATACGCAGTATTTT | CASSQASGGFFTDTQYF | TRBD2 | TRBJ2-3 | TRBV3-1 | .
TGTGCCAGCAGGAGACAGGGAGGTCATCAGCCCCAGCATTTT | CASRRQGGHQPQHF | TRBD1 | TRBJ1-5 | TRBV6-1 | few
TGTGCCAGCAGCGTGGAGGGGGGCGGCAATCAGCCCCAGCATTTT | CASSVEGGGNQPQHF | . | TRBJ1-5 | TRBV2 | many
TGTGCCAGCAGCCTAGGTGCTAGCGGGAGCTACGAGCTGTACTTC | CASSLGASGSYELYF | TRBD2 | TRBJ2-7 | TRBV7-6 | .
TGTGCCACCAGATCCAGCGGTAGCACAGATACGCAGTATTTT | CATRSSGSTDTQYF | . | TRBJ2-3 | TRBV24-1 | few
TGTGCCTGGGAACAGGGAAATGGTGGAAACACCATATATTTT | CAWEQGNGGNTIYF | . | TRBJ1-3 | TRBV30 | many
TGTGCCAGCTCACCTGGACTTTACAATGAGCAGTTCTTC | CASSPGLYNEQFF | . | TRBJ2-1 | TRBV18 | many
TGTGCCAGCAGTCCCACCCGGATGGGAACCCAGTACTTC | CASSPTRMGTQYF | . | TRBJ2-5 | TRBV3-1 | many
TGCGCCAGCAGCCAAGATGACAGGGGGCATAACGGGGAGCTGTTTTTT | CASSQDDRGHNGELFF | TRBD1 | TRBJ2-2 | TRBV4-1 | .
TGTGCCAGCAGCTTAGAGGGGGGTCACACAGATACGCAGTATTTT | CASSLEGGHTDTQYF | . | TRBJ2-3 | TRBV11-2 | many
TGTGCCAGCAGTTTAATGCGTGGACTAGCGGGAGGAAATGAGCAGTTCTTC | CASSLMRGLAGGNEQFF | TRBD2 | TRBJ2-1 | TRBV12-3/TRBV12-4 | many
TGTGCCAGCAGCCCCAGGACTTACGGGGCGGAGACCCAGTACTTC | CASSPRTYGAETQYF | . | TRBJ2-5 | TRBV7-8 | many
TGTGCCAGTAGTGGGATCGGGCCAGCCTACGAGCAGTACTTC | CASSGIGPAYEQYF | . | TRBJ2-7 | TRBV19 | .
TGTGCCAGCAGCCAAGCCCTAGCGGCCCGACGGGAGCAGTACTTC | CASSQALAARREQYF | TRBD2 | TRBJ2-7 | TRBV3-1 | .